The present T cell receptor (beta chain) was sequenced within a study of T cell changes during pregnancy in multiple sclerosis. The data were produced by immunoSEQ multiplex PCR, yet TCRdb's version contains in-frame clones alone and is incomplete. The data hold 65,000 to 90,000 clones, with roughly 91% observed a single time. V lost 2 bases and J lost 5; bases outside the gene matches: 8. Germline CDR1 SGDLS, CDR2 YYNGEE. This CDR3 has 17 amino acids. This clonotype originated in a female donor with multiple sclerosis, enrolled in a pregnancy study. V usage is TRBV9 and J usage is TRBJ2-1; 12 positions agree with TRBD2. Material: CD4+ T cells from peripheral blood mononuclear cells, obtained after pregnancy. The CDR3 nucleotides read TGTGCCAGCAGCGTTTGGGCTAGCGGGAGGGTACACAATGAGCAGTTCTTC. Amino acid sequence: CASSVWASGRVHNEQFF.